A single sample gave rise to the 31 T cell receptor beta chains below, sequenced in a study of blood T cell repertoires in COVID-19. Measured with immunoSEQ multiplex PCR; TCRdb has only the in-frame clones, and not every one. The table includes around 260,000 clones, around four fifths detected once. Sequenced material: peripheral blood. These receptors were taken from a man aged 55 to 70 who had recovered from COVID-19.

CDR3 DNA: TGTGCCAGCAGCCCGGAGAGGACAGGACGTTATCGGGAGCAGTACTTC. The encoded protein is CASSPERTGRYREQYF. The rearrangement joins TRBV5-4 to TRBJ2-7; 7 nucleotides agree with TRBD1. Germline V lookup: CDR1 SGHNT, CDR2 YYREEE (reference sequence). This CDR3 region has 16 residues. The V gene end was trimmed by 4 bases and the J gene end by 7 bases; junction bases not matched to a gene: 17.

This sequence joins TRBV7-9 and TRBJ1-1; 8 bases line up with TRBD1. The CDR3 contains 16 residues. Germline CDR1 is SEHNR and CDR2 is FQNEAQ (reference sequence). V lost 1 base to trimming and J lost 4 bases; unmatched junction nucleotides: 8. DNA of the CDR3: TGTGCCAGCAGCTTAGGGACAGGGCTGATTGGCACTGAAGCTTTCTTT. Protein sequence: CASSLGTGLIGTEAFF.

The chain employs TRBV3-1 (or the pseudogene TRBV3-2) and TRBJ2-3, with D possibly matching TRBD2 (7 bases). CDR1 LGHDT and CDR2 YNNKEL come from the germline V gene (reference sequence). Deletions cut 1 base from V and 5 bases from J, with 13 bases between. This CDR3 contains 15 residues. CDR3 in amino acids: CASSQGGGMGDTQYF. The CDR3 nucleotides read TGTGCCAGCAGCCAAGGCGGGGGCATGGGAGATACGCAGTATTTT.

J is TRBJ2-5 and V is TRBV2, with D possibly TRBD2 on 5 matching bases. The germline gives CDR1 SNHLY, CDR2 FYNNEI. This CDR3 has 13 amino acids. The CDR3 coding sequence is TGTGCGTGCTCGGCTAGCCGGCAAGAGACCCAGTACTTC. This sequence encodes CACSASRQETQYF.

This chain uses TRBV5-1 with TRBJ1-6; D unresolved. The length of the CDR3 is 16 residues. Germline V gives CDR1 SGHRS, CDR2 YFSETQ. Trimming took off 4 bases at V and 0 bases at J, with 11 bases between the two ends. CDR3 region: CASSLGGSSYNSPLHF. In DNA, the CDR3 is TGCGCCAGCAGCCTAGGAGGCAGCTCCTATAATTCACCCCTCCACTTT.

The J gene is TRBJ1-5, the V gene TRBV27; no firm D call. The V and J ends lost 0 bases and 7 bases respectively, with 10 bases between them. The CDR3 has 14 amino acids. Germline values: CDR1 MNHEY, CDR2 SMNVEV (reference sequence). The CDR3 DNA reads TGTGCCAGCAGTTTATCTCGGGTTACGCAGCCCCAGCATTTT. Its protein is CASSLSRVTQPQHF.

The V call is TRBV28, the J call TRBJ2-7; tentative D call: TRBD1 (6 bases). CDR3 size: 16 residues. Trimming shortened V by 5 bases and J by 1 base, and 18 bases separated the two germline ends. Germline lookup yields CDR1 MDHEN and CDR2 SYDVKM. The CDR3 spells CASSAQPGHQSYEQYF. CDR3 coding DNA: TGTGCCAGCAGTGCCCAGCCGGGACATCAGTCCTACGAGCAGTACTTC.

The V call is TRBV5-1, the J call TRBJ1-2; no definite D call. Trimming took off 0 bases at V and 7 bases at J, with 7 bases between the two ends. Germline CDR1 is SGHRS and CDR2 is YFSETQ. The CDR3 contains 12 residues. CDR3 amino acids: CASSLGGFGYTF. The DNA of the CDR3 is TGCGCCAGCAGCTTGGGAGGGTTTGGCTACACCTTC.

V and J are TRBV14 and TRBJ1-4; 8 bases are a match to TRBD1. The germline gives CDR1 SGHDN, CDR2 FVKESK. Trimming cost V 4 bases and J 11 bases; bases outside gene matches: 18. The CDR3 sequence is 17 residues long. The CDR3 here is CASSPKMTGEGLGKLFF. CDR3 coding DNA: TGTGCCAGCAGCCCAAAGATGACAGGGGAAGGTCTGGGGAAACTGTTTTTT.

This chain links TRBV21-1 with TRBJ2-1; TRBD2 was called by the table and not checked on the DNA. TRBV21-1 is tagged as a pseudogene. CDR3 size: 20 residues. CDR3 nucleotides: TGTGCCAGCAGCTCTTCAGGGCTGGGGGGGACAACCATCTCGGGGAATGAGCAGTTCTTC. This encodes CASSSSGLGGTTISGNEQFF.

CDR3 in amino acids: CASSRESSSKYNEQFF. Here the CDR3 DNA reads TGTGCCAGCAGCCGAGAGAGCTCTAGCAAATACAATGAGCAGTTCTTC. This sequence joins TRBV11-2 and TRBJ2-1; TRBD2 is a possible D gene (5 bases). V was shortened by 5 bases and J by 4 bases, with 18 bases between the two germline ends. Germline lookup yields CDR1 SGHAT and CDR2 FQNNGV. The CDR3 is made up of 16 amino acids.

The J gene is TRBJ2-7, the V gene TRBV5-5; 9 bases are a match to TRBD1. The germline V gene has CDR1 SGHKS and CDR2 YYEKEE (reference sequence). The V gene end was trimmed by 3 bases and the J gene end by 5 bases; junction bases not matched to a gene: 9. The CDR3 runs 15 residues. The chain's CDR3 is CASSWGDRVLDEQYF. The CDR3 DNA sequence: TGTGCCAGCAGCTGGGGGGACAGGGTCTTGGACGAGCAGTACTTC.

V gene TRBV6-1 combines with J gene TRBJ2-7; 7 bases are shared with TRBD2. This CDR3 has 15 residues. Per the germline V gene, CDR1 is MNHNS and CDR2 is SASEGT. J lost 2 bases, V lost 3 bases, and 7 bases had no gene match. CDR3 in amino acids: CASSDRAGLTYEQYF. CDR3 DNA sequence: TGTGCCAGCAGTGACAGAGCGGGACTAACCTACGAGCAGTACTTC.

This chain joins TRBV29-1 and TRBJ2-7; TRBD1 matches at 9 bases. V shed 7 bases, J shed 2 bases, and the junction held 12 bases outside the gene matches. CDR3 length: 15 residues. The germline CDR1 and CDR2 sequences are SQVTM and ANQGSEA. The CDR3 loop reads CSGGYYGTGTYEQYF. In nucleotides, the CDR3 is TGCAGCGGAGGGTACTACGGGACAGGGACCTACGAGCAGTACTTC.

V gene TRBV6-6 combines with J gene TRBJ2-7; TRBD1 matches 11 bases. V trimming: 6 bases; J trimming: 6 bases; junction bases outside the gene matches: 13. The CDR3 runs 16 residues. Per germline, CDR1 MNHNY and CDR2 SVGAGI (reference sequence). The CDR3 is CASRPQRGGQGGEQYF. For the CDR3, the DNA is TGTGCCAGCAGACCCCAGAGAGGGGGACAGGGGGGCGAGCAGTACTTC.

In DNA form, the CDR3 reads TGTGCCAGCTCCTTAAGCGGGAATAGCGGGAATCAGCCCCAGCATTTT. Amino acids: CASSLSGNSGNQPQHF. The chain recombines TRBV18 with TRBJ1-5; D gene uncertain. Trimming removed 6 bases from V and 4 bases from J, with 19 bases in between. This CDR3 is 16 amino acids long. Germline-derived CDR1 and CDR2 are KGHSH and LQKENI. The full variable domain, rest sourced from reference TRBV18 and TRBJ1-5, is NAGVMQNPRHLVRRRGQEARLRCSPMKGHSHVYWYRQLPEEGLKFMVYLQKENIIDESGMPKERFSAEFPKEGPSILRIQQVVRGDSAAYFCASSLSGNSGNQPQHFGDGTRLSIL.

The rearrangement uses TRBV18 and TRBJ2-7; 9 nucleotides match TRBD1. J lost 5 bases, V lost 3 bases, and 2 bases had no gene match. This CDR3 comprises 13 residues. Germline V lookup: CDR1 KGHSH, CDR2 LQKENI. CDR3 in DNA: TGTGCCAGCTCACCCCGGGACAGGGACGAGCAGTACTTC. Amino acids: CASSPRDRDEQYF.

The rearrangement uses TRBV7-9 and TRBJ1-6; D is uncertain. The V gene's germline CDR1 is SEHNR and CDR2 FQNEAQ (reference sequence). This CDR3 is 15 amino acids long. V lost 5 bases and J lost 5, with 13 bases in between. CDR3 sequence reads: CASSRDTANNSPLHF. The CDR3 bases are TGTGCCAGCAGCAGAGACACAGCAAATAATTCACCCCTCCACTTT.

This chain connects TRBV29-1 to TRBJ2-3, with D hard to call. V was pared by 8 bases and J by 0 bases, with 15 bases between. This CDR3 comprises 14 residues. Looked up from germline, CDR1 is SQVTM and CDR2 is ANQGSEA. CDR3 loop: CSTEIGASTDTQYF. In nucleotides, the CDR3 is TGCAGCACCGAGATTGGAGCTAGCACAGATACGCAGTATTTT.

V gene TRBV29-1 combines with J gene TRBJ2-1, with 15 positions matching TRBD2. The CDR3 runs 16 residues. CDR1 and CDR2 from the germline V gene are SQVTM and ANQGSEA. V shed 4 bases, J shed 4 bases, and the junction held 5 bases outside the gene matches. The CDR3 here is CSVGYGLAGGYNEQFF. The DNA for the CDR3 is TGCAGCGTTGGATACGGACTAGCGGGGGGGTACAATGAGCAGTTCTTC.

J is TRBJ2-3 and V is TRBV9; 8 nucleotides agree with TRBD2. Germline V gene sequence: CDR1 SGDLS, CDR2 YYNGEE. CDR3 size: 16 residues. With V trimmed by 0 bases and J by 2 bases, 5 bases remained unmatched. Written as DNA, the CDR3 is TGTGCCAGCAGCGTAGGAGGTAGCGGGACCACAGATACGCAGTATTTT. It yields the protein CASSVGGSGTTDTQYF.

This chain connects TRBV13 to TRBJ2-5; 11 nucleotides align to TRBD2. CDR1 PRHDT and CDR2 FYEKMQ come from the germline V gene (reference sequence). The length of the CDR3 is 16 residues. Trimming cost V 7 bases and J 4 bases; bases outside gene matches: 11. CDR3 nucleotides: TGTGCCAGCAACCGGAAGACTAGCGGGGAGGGAGAGACCCAGTACTTC. Translation gives CASNRKTSGEGETQYF. Combining the CDR3 with reference TRBV13 and TRBJ2-5 gives the whole variable domain AAGVIQSPRHLIKEKRETATLKCYPIPRHDTVYWYQQGPGQDPQFLISFYEKMQSDKGSIPDRFSAQQFSDYHSELNMSSLELGDSALYFCASNRKTSGEGETQYFGPGTRLLVL.

The V gene is TRBV6-5, the J gene TRBJ1-2, with D possibly matching TRBD1 (6 bases). Per the germline V gene, CDR1 is MNHEY and CDR2 is SVGAGI. V was cut by 6 bases and J by 1 base, with 6 bases left in between. This CDR3 is built from 12 residues. CDR3 residues: CASRQGNYGYTF. Written as DNA, the CDR3 is TGTGCCAGCAGACAGGGTAACTATGGCTACACCTTC.

Concerning this clone: The sample has other DNA sequences that encode this CDR3 too. The chain is built from TRBV5-1 and TRBJ2-1; tentative D call: TRBD2 (6 bases). Trimming took off 0 bases at V and 4 bases at J, with 14 bases between the two ends. CDR3 size: 16 residues. Per the germline V gene, CDR1 is SGHRS and CDR2 is YFSETQ. This CDR3 is CASSLGGSGPYNEQFF. The CDR3 nucleotides read TGCGCCAGCAGCTTGGGTGGTAGCGGACCATACAATGAGCAGTTCTTC. The full variable domain, its missing parts supplied by reference TRBV5-1 and TRBJ2-1, is KAGVTQTPRYLIKTRGQQVTLSCSPISGHRSVSWYQQTPGQGLQFLFEYFSETQRNKGNFPGRFSGRQFSNSRSEMNVSTLELGDSALYLCASSLGGSGPYNEQFFGPGTRLTVL.

The chain links TRBV4-2 to TRBJ1-2; TRBD1 is a possible D gene (5 bases). CDR3 length: 16 amino acids. CDR1 LGHNA and CDR2 YNFKEQ come from the germline V gene. V was trimmed by 0 bases and J by 4 bases, leaving 15 bases between them. The CDR3 DNA sequence: TGTGCCAGCAGCCAAGAAAGGACATCAGTACGCTATGGCTACACCTTC. Translating it yields CASSQERTSVRYGYTF.

J is TRBJ2-1 and V is TRBV27, with 10 bases aligning to TRBD2. J was trimmed by 2 bases and V by 5 bases; bases with no gene match: 3. The CDR3 is 15 residues long. The germline V gene encodes CDR1 MNHEY and CDR2 SMNVEV (reference sequence). The CDR3 coding sequence is TGTGCCAGCAGTCAGGGACTAGCGACCTACAATGAGCAGTTCTTC. Its translation: CASSQGLATYNEQFF.

The chain couples TRBV5-1 to TRBJ2-7; 9 bases line up with TRBD2. The junction had 12 bases not matched to a gene; V was cut back by 0 bases and J by 5 bases. This CDR3 has 17 amino acids. Germline CDR1 reads SGHRS; CDR2 reads YFSETQ. The CDR3 sequence is CASSLGLAGTLTHEQYF. CDR3 DNA: TGCGCCAGCAGCTTGGGGCTAGCGGGAACCCTGACCCACGAGCAGTACTTC. Full variable domain (remainder filled in from reference TRBV5-1 and TRBJ2-7): KAGVTQTPRYLIKTRGQQVTLSCSPISGHRSVSWYQQTPGQGLQFLFEYFSETQRNKGNFPGRFSGRQFSNSRSEMNVSTLELGDSALYLCASSLGLAGTLTHEQYFGPGTRLTVT.

The sample holds a few counts of this clone. The chain links TRBV19 to TRBJ1-5; 7 positions match TRBD1. The CDR3 is made up of 15 amino acids. Per the germline V gene, CDR1 is LNHDA and CDR2 is SQIVND (reference sequence). With V trimmed by 4 bases and J by 0 bases, 3 bases remained unmatched. The CDR3 here is CASSRGQYSNQPQHF. The CDR3 DNA is TGTGCCAGTAGTAGGGGACAGTATAGCAATCAGCCCCAGCATTTT.

The J gene is TRBJ2-1, the V gene TRBV4-2, with 7 nucleotides matching TRBD1. The CDR3 spans 16 residues. Trimming removed 4 bases from V and 7 bases from J; junction bases left unmatched: 13. Germline values: CDR1 LGHNA, CDR2 YNFKEQ. This chain's CDR3 is CASSRQTGPSGNEQFF. The CDR3 nucleotides are TGTGCCAGCAGCCGACAGACAGGGCCGTCGGGAAATGAGCAGTTCTTC.

This clone has just a few counts. The V gene is TRBV7-9, the J gene TRBJ2-7; 12 nucleotides align to TRBD2. V dropped 5 bases and J dropped 4; count of bases not matched to a gene: 6. The CDR3 covers 15 residues. Germline V CDR1 and CDR2: SEHNR, FQNEAQ (reference sequence). CDR3 DNA: TGTGCCAGCAGCCCTAGCGGGAGGGCTACTTACGAGCAGTACTTC. This sequence encodes CASSPSGRATYEQYF.

This chain links TRBV12-3 or TRBV12-4 with TRBJ2-7, with D maybe TRBD1 (5 bases). The length of the CDR3 is 13 residues. Trimming took 6 bases from V and 4 from J, leaving 13 bases between them. The CDR3 DNA sequence: TGTGCCAGCAGGGGCTCAGGGTTTTACGAGCAGTACTTC. Translated: CASRGSGFYEQYF.